Listed below are T cell receptor beta chains from one sample, sequenced in a study of Ad26.COV2.S vaccination and SARS-CoV-2 variants. Produced via immunoSEQ multiplex PCR; TCRdb's table is partial and in-frame only. Counted here are roughly 350,000 clones, roughly 91% occurring once; the ten biggest clones make up around 3.6%. This sample comprised peripheral blood, obtained in a trial of Ad26.COV2.S vaccine versus placebo. These receptors all stem from a person aged 18-65 years who received the Ad26.COV2.S COVID-19 vaccine or a placebo. Each CDR3 is given with its conserved first and last residue. A D gene is named only where the DNA matches it firmly. Clone size is given for some rows only: seen once, a few or many times, or a class if the clone is expanded.

V	J	size	D	DNA	CDR3
TRBV6-5	TRBJ1-1	-	-	TGTGCCAGCAGTCCCCCCGGGGGGACTGAAGCTTTCTTT	CASSPPGGTEAFF
TRBV6-1	TRBJ2-2	-	-	TGTGCCAGCAGTGAAGCAGGGATACCGGCCGGGGAGCTGTTTTTT	CASSEAGIPAGELFF
TRBV2	TRBJ1-3	-	-	TGTGCCAGCAGTGGCCGTTCTACGGCAGGAAACACCATATATTTT	CASSGRSTAGNTIYF
TRBV5-4	TRBJ1-1	-	-	TGTGCCAGCAGCTTGGATTCGGGGAACACTGAAGCTTTCTTT	CASSLDSGNTEAFF
TRBV3-1/TRBV3-2	TRBJ2-3	-	-	TGTGCCAGCAGTGAAAACAGGCGGACAGATACGCAGTATTTT	CASSENRRTDTQYF
TRBV24-1	TRBJ2-2	once	TRBD2	TGTGCCACCAGGGCTAGCGGAAACACCGGGGAGCTGTTTTTT	CATRASGNTGELFF
TRBV7-2	TRBJ1-6	-	-	TGTGCCAGCAGCTTTGGGACTAATTCACCCCTCCACTTT	CASSFGTNSPLHF
TRBV11-2	TRBJ2-2	-	-	TGTGCCAGCAGCCTACTCGCTCGGGAGCTGTTTTTT	CASSLLARELFF
TRBV13	TRBJ2-7	-	TRBD1	TGTGCCAGCAGCTCCAACCCTCCGGACAGGGTCAACTACGAGCAGTACTTC	CASSSNPPDRVNYEQYF
TRBV4-1	TRBJ1-5	-	-	TGCGCCAGCAGACCGAGCGGGTTTTCCGATAGCAATCAGCCCCAGCATTTT	CASRPSGFSDSNQPQHF
TRBV2	TRBJ1-1	-	TRBD1	TGTGCCAGCATTGGGACAGGGCCTTCTGAAGCTTTCTTT	CASIGTGPSEAFF
TRBV3-1/TRBV3-2	TRBJ2-7	-	-	TGTGCCAGCAGCCAAGATATCGCGTGGTGGGGCGAGCAGTACTTC	CASSQDIAWWGEQYF
TRBV3-1/TRBV3-2	TRBJ2-6	-	TRBD1	TGTGCCAGCAGCCCTATCATGCCGACAGGGATCTCTGGGGCCAACGTCCTGACTTTC	CASSPIMPTGISGANVLTF
TRBV11-1	TRBJ1-6	once	-	TGTGCCAGCAGCCGGGGGGAAATGAATTCACCCCTCCACTTT	CASSRGEMNSPLHF
TRBV29-1	TRBJ2-1	-	TRBD1	TGCAGCGTCTCAGGACAGGTTTTTTACAATGAGCAGTTCTTC	CSVSGQVFYNEQFF
TRBV29-1	TRBJ1-4	-	-	TGCAGCGCCCCCGGGACGGTCGAGGGTAAACTGTTTTTT	CSAPGTVEGKLFF
TRBV13	TRBJ1-1	-	-	TGTGCCAGCAGCTTAGGCCTGGCGGAAGCTTTCTTT	CASSLGLAEAFF
TRBV11-2	TRBJ1-6	-	-	TGTGCCAGCAGCCCCGGTGGGAGGCTCTATAATTCACCCCTCCACTTT	CASSPGGRLYNSPLHF
TRBV5-4	TRBJ2-2	-	-	TGTGCCAGCAGCTTGATGGAGGGGACCGGGGAGCTGTTTTTT	CASSLMEGTGELFF
TRBV19	TRBJ1-4	-	-	TGTGCCAGTAGTATCCTCAGTAATGAAAAACTGTTTTTT	CASSILSNEKLFF
TRBV3-1/TRBV3-2	TRBJ2-7	-	-	TGTGCCAGCAGCCAACGAGGGTTTAGCTCCTACGAGCAGTACTTC	CASSQRGFSSYEQYF
TRBV6-5	TRBJ2-2	-	-	TGTGCCAGCAGTTTAGACATCGGTGGCGGGGAGCTGTTTTTT	CASSLDIGGGELFF
TRBV5-1	TRBJ2-5	-	TRBD2	TGCGCCAGCAGCCTCCCCTCCGACGGGCGGGGGCAAGAGACCCAGTACTTC	CASSLPSDGRGQETQYF